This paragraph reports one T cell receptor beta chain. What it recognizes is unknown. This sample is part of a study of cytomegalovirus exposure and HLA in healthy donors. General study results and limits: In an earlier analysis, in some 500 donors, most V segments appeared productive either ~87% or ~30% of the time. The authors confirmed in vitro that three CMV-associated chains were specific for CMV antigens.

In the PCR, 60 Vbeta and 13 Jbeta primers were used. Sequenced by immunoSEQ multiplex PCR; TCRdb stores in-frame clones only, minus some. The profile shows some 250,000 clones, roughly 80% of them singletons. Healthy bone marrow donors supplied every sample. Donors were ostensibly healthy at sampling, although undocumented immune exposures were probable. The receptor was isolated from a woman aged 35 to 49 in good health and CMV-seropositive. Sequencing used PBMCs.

The CDR3 loop reads CASSIRDRNSPLHF. DNA of the CDR3: TGTGCCAGTAGTATTCGTGACAGAAATTCACCCCTCCACTTT. V and J are TRBV19 and TRBJ1-6, with D perhaps TRBD1 (5 bases). Germline V gene data show CDR1 as LNHDA and CDR2 as SQIVND (reference sequence). V lost 3 bases to trimming and J lost 7 bases, with 10 bases between them. The CDR3 spans 14 residues.